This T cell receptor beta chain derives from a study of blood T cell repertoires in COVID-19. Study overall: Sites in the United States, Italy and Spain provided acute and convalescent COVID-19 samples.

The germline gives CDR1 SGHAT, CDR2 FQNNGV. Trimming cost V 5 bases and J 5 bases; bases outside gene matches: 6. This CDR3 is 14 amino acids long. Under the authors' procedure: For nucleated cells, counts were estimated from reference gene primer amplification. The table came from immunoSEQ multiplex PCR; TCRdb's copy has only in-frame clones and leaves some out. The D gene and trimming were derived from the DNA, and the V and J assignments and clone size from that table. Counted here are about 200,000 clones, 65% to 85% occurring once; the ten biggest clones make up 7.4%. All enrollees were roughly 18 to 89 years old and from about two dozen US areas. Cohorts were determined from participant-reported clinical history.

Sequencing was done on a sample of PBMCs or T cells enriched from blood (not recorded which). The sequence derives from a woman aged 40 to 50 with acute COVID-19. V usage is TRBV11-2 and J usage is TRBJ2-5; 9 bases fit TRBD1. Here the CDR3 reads CASSPGQGTETQYF. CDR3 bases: TGTGCCAGCAGCCCGGGACAGGGTACGGAGACCCAGTACTTC.